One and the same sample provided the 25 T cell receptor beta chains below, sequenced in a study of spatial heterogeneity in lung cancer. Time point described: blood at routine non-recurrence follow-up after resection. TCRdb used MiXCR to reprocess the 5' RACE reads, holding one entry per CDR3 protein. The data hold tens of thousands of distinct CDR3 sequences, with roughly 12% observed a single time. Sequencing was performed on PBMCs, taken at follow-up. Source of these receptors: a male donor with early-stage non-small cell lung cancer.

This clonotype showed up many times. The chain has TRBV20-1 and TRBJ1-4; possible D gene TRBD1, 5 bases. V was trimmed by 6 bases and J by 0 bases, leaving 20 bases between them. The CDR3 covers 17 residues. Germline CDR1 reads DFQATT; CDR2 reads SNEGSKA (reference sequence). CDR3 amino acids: CSAPTLGPTATNEKLFF. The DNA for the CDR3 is TGCAGTGCCCCGACCCTGGGACCAACGGCAACTAATGAAAAACTGTTTTTT.

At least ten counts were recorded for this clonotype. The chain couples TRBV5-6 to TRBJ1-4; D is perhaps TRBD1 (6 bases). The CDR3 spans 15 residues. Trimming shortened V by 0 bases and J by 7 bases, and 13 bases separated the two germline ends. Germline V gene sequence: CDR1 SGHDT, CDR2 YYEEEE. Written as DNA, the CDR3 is TGTGCCAGCAGCTTGGCCGGGGGGGCCGGTGAAAAACTGTTTTTT. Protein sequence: CASSLAGGAGEKLFF.

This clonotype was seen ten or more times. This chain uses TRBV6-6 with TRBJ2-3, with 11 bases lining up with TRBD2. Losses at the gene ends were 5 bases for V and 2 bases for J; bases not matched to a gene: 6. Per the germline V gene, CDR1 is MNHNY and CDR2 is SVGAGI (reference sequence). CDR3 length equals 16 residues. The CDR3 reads CASSGTSGGHTDTQYF. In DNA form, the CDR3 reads TGTGCCAGCAGTGGCACTAGCGGGGGTCACACAGATACGCAGTATTTT.

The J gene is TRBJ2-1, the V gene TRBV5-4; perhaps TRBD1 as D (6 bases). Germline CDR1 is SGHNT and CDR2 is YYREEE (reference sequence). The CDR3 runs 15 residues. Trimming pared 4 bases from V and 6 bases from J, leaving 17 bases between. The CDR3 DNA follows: TGTGCCAGCAGCCCCCAACAGGGTAAGGGCAATGAGCAGTTCTTC. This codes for CASSPQQGKGNEQFF.

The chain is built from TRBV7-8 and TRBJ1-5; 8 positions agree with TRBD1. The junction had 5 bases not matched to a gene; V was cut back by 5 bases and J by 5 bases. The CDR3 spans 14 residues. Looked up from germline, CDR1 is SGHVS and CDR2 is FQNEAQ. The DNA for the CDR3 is TGTGCCAGCAGCGCAGGACAGGGCCATCAGCCCCAGCATTTT. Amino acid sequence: CASSAGQGHQPQHF.

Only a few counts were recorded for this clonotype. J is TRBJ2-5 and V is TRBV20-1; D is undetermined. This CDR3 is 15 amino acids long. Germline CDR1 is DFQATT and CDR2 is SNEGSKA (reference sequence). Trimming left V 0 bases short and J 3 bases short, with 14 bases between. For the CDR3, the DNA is TGCAGTGCTAGAGATCCTAGAGGAAATAAAGAGACCCAGTACTTC. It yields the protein CSARDPRGNKETQYF.

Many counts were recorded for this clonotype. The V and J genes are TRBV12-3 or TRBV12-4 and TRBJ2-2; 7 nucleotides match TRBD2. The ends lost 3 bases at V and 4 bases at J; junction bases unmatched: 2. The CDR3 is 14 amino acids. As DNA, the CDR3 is TGTGCCAGCAGTTTTGCGGGAGTCACCGGGGAGCTGTTTTTT. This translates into CASSFAGVTGELFF.

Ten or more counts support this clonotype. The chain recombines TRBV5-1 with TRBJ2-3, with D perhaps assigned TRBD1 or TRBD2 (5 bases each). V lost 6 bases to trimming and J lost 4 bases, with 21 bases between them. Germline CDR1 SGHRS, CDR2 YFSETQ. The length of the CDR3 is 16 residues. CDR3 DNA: TGCGCCAGCACCCTGAGGGCCAGGGAGATGGCAGATACGCAGTATTTT. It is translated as CASTLRAREMADTQYF.

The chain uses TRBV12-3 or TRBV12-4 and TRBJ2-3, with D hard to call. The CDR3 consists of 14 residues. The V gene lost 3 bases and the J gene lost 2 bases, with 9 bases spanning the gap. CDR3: CASSFLADTDTQYF. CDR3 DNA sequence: TGTGCCAGCAGTTTCCTGGCGGACACAGATACGCAGTATTTT.

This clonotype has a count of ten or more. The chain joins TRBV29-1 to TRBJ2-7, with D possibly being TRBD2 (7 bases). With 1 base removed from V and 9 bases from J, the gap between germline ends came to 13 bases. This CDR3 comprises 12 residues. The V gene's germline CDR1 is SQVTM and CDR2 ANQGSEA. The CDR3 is CSVEAMGGRQYF. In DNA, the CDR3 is TGCAGCGTTGAAGCGATGGGGGGGCGGCAGTACTTC.

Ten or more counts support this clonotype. In DNA, the CDR3 is TGTGCCAGTAGTATTAAGGTAGCGGCAAGCACAGATACGCAGTATTTT. Translating gives CASSIKVAASTDTQYF. This rearrangement joins TRBV19 to TRBJ2-3, with a possible D match to TRBD2 (6 bases). Germline CDR1 and CDR2: LNHDA and SQIVND (reference sequence). There are 16 residues in the CDR3. Trimming removed 3 bases at V and 0 bases at J, with 13 bases between.

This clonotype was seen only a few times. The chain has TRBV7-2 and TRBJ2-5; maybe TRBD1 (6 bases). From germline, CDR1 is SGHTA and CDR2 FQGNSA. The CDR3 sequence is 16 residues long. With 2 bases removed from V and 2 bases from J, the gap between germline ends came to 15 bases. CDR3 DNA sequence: TGTGCCAGCAGCTTAAGTGGTGGCAGGGGACAAGAGACCCAGTACTTC. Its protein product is CASSLSGGRGQETQYF.

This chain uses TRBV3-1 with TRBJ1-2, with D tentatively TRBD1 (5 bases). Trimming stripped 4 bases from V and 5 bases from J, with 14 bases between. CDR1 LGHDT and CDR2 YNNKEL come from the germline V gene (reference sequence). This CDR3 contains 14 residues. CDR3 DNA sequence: TGTGCCAGCAGCCTGGAGGGGAGAAGGTATGGCTACACCTTC. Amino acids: CASSLEGRRYGYTF.

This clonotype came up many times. CDR3 sequence: CASSVPGKANTGELFF. Written as DNA, the CDR3 is TGTGCCAGCAGCGTACCGGGAAAAGCGAACACCGGGGAGCTGTTTTTT. The genes are TRBV9 and TRBJ2-2, with D perhaps matching TRBD2 (5 bases). Germline loops: CDR1 SGDLS, CDR2 YYNGEE. V was cut by 1 base and J by 0 bases, with 10 bases left in between. The length of the CDR3 is 16 residues.

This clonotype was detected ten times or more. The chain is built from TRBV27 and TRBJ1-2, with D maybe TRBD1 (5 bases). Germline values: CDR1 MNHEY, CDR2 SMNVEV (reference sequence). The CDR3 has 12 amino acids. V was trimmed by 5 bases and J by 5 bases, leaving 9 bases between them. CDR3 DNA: TGTGCCAGCAGTCGTTGGGGGTATGGCTACACCTTC. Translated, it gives CASSRWGYGYTF.

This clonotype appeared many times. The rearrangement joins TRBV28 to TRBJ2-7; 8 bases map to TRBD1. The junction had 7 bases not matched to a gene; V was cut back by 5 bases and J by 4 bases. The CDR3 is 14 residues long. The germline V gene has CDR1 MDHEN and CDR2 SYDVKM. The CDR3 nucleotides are TGTGCCAGCAGTACGACAGGGGCGCATTACGAGCAGTACTTC. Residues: CASSTTGAHYEQYF. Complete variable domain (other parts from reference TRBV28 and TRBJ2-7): DVKVTQSSRYLVKRTGEKVFLECVQDMDHENMFWYRQDPGLGLRLIYFSYDVKMKEKGDIPEGYSVSREKKERFSLILESASTNQTSMYLCASSTTGAHYEQYFGPGTRLTVT.

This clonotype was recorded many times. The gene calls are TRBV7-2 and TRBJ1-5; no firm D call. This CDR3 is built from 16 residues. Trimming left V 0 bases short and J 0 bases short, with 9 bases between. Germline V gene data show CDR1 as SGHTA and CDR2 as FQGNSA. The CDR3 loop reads CASSLAKDYSNQPQHF. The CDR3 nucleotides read TGTGCCAGCAGCTTAGCGAAGGATTATAGCAATCAGCCCCAGCATTTT.

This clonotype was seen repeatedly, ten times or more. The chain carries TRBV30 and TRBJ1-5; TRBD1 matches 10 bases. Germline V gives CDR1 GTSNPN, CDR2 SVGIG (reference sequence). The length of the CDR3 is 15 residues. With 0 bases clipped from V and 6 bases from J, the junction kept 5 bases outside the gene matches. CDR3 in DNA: TGTGCCTGGAGTGTCGGGACAGGGGTTTTTCAGCCCCAGCATTTT. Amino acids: CAWSVGTGVFQPQHF. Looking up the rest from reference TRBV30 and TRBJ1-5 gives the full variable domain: SQTIHQWPATLVQPVGSPLSLECTVEGTSNPNLYWYRQAAGRGLQLLFYSVGIGQISSEVPQNLSASRPQDRQFILSSKKLLLSDSGFYLCAWSVGTGVFQPQHFGDGTRLSIL.

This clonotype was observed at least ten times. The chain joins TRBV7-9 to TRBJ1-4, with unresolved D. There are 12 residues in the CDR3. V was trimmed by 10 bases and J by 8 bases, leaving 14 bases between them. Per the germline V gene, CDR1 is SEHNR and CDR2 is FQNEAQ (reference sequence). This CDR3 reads CATQTRNEKLFF. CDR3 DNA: TGTGCCACCCAGACACGAAACGAAAAACTGTTTTTT.

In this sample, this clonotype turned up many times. CDR3 coding DNA: TGTGCCAGCAGCTTAGGGCAGGGGGAAGGAGCTTTCTTT. It is translated as CASSLGQGEGAFF. The chain employs TRBV11-2 and TRBJ1-1; 7 bases are a match to TRBD1. J lost 10 bases, V lost 1 base, and 6 bases had no gene match. CDR3 length equals 13 residues. Germline lookup yields CDR1 SGHAT and CDR2 FQNNGV.

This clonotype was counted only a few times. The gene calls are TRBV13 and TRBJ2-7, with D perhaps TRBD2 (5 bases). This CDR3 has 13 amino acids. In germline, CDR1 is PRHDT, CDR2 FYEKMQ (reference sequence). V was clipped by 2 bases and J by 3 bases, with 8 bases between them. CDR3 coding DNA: TGTGCCAGCAGCTTACGAGGGCTCTACGAGCAGTACTTC. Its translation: CASSLRGLYEQYF.

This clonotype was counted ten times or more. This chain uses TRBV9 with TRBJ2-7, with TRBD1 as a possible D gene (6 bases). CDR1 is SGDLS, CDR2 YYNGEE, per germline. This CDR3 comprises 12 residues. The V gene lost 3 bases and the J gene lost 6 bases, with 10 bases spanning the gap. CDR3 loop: CASSAQTGEQYF. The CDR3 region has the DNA TGTGCCAGCAGCGCACAGACAGGCGAGCAGTACTTC.

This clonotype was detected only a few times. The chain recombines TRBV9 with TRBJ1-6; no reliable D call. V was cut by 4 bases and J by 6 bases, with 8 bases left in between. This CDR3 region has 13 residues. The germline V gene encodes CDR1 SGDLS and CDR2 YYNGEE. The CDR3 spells CASSSGFNSPLHF. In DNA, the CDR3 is TGTGCCAGCAGCTCGGGGTTTAATTCACCCCTCCACTTT. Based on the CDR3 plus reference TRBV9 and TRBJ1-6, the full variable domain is DSGVTQTPKHLITATGQRVTLRCSPRSGDLSVYWYQQSLDQGLQFLIQYYNGEERAKGNILERFSAQQFPDLHSELNLSSLELGDSALYFCASSSGFNSPLHFGNGTRLTVT.

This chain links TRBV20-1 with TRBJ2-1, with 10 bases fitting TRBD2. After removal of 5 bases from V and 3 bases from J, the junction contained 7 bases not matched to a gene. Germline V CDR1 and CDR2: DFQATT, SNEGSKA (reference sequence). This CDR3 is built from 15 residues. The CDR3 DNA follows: TGCAGTGCTTGCCCCGGGACTAGCGTCTACAATGAGCAGTTCTTC. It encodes CSACPGTSVYNEQFF.

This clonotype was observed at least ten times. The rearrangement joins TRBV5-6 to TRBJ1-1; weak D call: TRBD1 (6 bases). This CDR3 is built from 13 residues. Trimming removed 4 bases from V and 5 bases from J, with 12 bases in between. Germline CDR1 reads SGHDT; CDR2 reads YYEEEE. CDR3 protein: CASSEQGLTEAFF. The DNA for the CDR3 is TGTGCCAGCAGCGAACAGGGTTTGACTGAAGCTTTCTTT.